A single sample is the source of the 6 T cell receptor beta chains below, sequenced in a study of OX40 agonist ivuxolimab in advanced cancers. Clones were sequenced by immunoSEQ multiplex PCR, and TCRdb holds only the in-frame ones, with some missing. In the table there are around 15,000 clones, 76% of which are singletons. Sequences were derived from CD4+ or CD8+ T cells sorted from blood, sampled in a trial of the OX40 agonist ivuxolimab. These receptors all stem from an adult with an advanced solid tumor such as melanoma, head and neck, liver or kidney cancer.

This clone is a singleton in its sample. The rearrangement links TRBV5-6 to TRBJ2-7; 7 bases match TRBD2. The CDR3 has 12 amino acids. CDR1 is SGHDT, CDR2 YYEEEE, per germline. The V gene end was trimmed by 4 bases and the J gene end by 6 bases; junction bases not matched to a gene: 4. The CDR3 protein is CASSHSSGEQYF. In DNA form, the CDR3 reads TGTGCCAGCAGCCATTCTAGCGGCGAGCAGTACTTC. The full variable domain, completed using reference TRBV5-6 and TRBJ2-7, is DAGVTQSPTHLIKTRGQQVTLRCSPKSGHDTVSWYQQALGQGPQFIFQYYEEEERQRGNFPDRFSGHQFPNYSSELNVNALLLGDSALYLCASSHSSGEQYFGPGTRLTVT.

This chain joins TRBV9 and TRBJ2-1; D is unresolved. This CDR3 has 12 amino acids. Germline CDR1 and CDR2: SGDLS and YYNGEE. Trimming pared 0 bases from V and 6 bases from J, leaving 4 bases between. CDR3 sequence: CASSVGTNEQFF. The CDR3, as DNA: TGTGCCAGCAGCGTAGGAACCAATGAGCAGTTCTTC.

The chain has TRBV15 and TRBJ2-7; maybe TRBD1 (6 bases). Deletions cut 1 base from V and 2 bases from J, with 12 bases between. This CDR3 is 15 amino acids long. Per the germline V gene, CDR1 is LNHNV and CDR2 is YYDKDF (reference sequence). CDR3 nucleotides: TGTGCCACCAGCAGAGTCGCGGACAGCACCTACGAGCAGTACTTC. Its protein product is CATSRVADSTYEQYF.

This rearrangement joins TRBV5-5 to TRBJ1-2, with TRBD1 matching 7 bases. This CDR3 spans 16 amino acids. Germline loops: CDR1 SGHKS, CDR2 YYEKEE (reference sequence). J lost 6 bases, V lost 3 bases, and 14 bases had no gene match. The CDR3 spells CASSWRSTGSFDGYTF. CDR3 coding DNA: TGTGCCAGCAGCTGGAGGTCGACAGGGAGTTTTGATGGCTACACCTTC.

V usage is TRBV2 and J usage is TRBJ1-5, with a possible D match to TRBD1 (6 bases). Between the trimmed V and J ends, which lost 3 bases and 4 bases, there was a span of 13 bases. The CDR3 length is 15 residues. Germline values: CDR1 SNHLY, CDR2 FYNNEI. The CDR3 here is CASSDLQGGNQPQHF. The CDR3 DNA is TGTGCCAGCAGTGACCTACAGGGAGGGAATCAGCCCCAGCATTTT.

This clone has just one count. The chain uses TRBV2 and TRBJ2-7, with 11 bases fitting TRBD1. The CDR3 is 16 amino acids. Germline trimming cut 5 bases from V and 6 bases from J; bases unmatched to any gene: 12. Germline CDR1 SNHLY, CDR2 FYNNEI. DNA of the CDR3: TGTGCCAGCAGTCCCGGGACAGGGGGTGAGGTCCTCGAGCAGTACTTC. Its translation is CASSPGTGGEVLEQYF.